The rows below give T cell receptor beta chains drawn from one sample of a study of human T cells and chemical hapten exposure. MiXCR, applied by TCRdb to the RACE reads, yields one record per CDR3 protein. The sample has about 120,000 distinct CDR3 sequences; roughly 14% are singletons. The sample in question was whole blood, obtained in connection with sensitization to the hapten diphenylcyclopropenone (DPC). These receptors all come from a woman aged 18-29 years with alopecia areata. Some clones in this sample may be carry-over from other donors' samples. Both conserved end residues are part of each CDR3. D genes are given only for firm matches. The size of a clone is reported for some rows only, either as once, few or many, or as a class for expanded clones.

CSARVAGGPQETQYF	TGCAGTGCTAGGGTAGCGGGGGGGCCGCAAGAGACCCAGTACTTC	.	TRBD2	TRBV20-1	TRBJ2-5
CASSSRDRDTDTQYF	TGTGCCAGCAGCTCCCGGGACAGGGACACAGATACGCAGTATTTT	many	TRBD1	TRBV9	TRBJ2-3
CASSLRPPLLGVSTDTQYF	TGTGCCAGCAGCTTAAGACCCCCTTTACTGGGGGTCAGCACAGATACGCAGTATTTT	.	.	TRBV11-2	TRBJ2-3
CSAPDWKEGYNEQFF	TGCAGCGCCCCGGACTGGAAAGAGGGGTACAATGAGCAGTTCTTC	few	.	TRBV29-1	TRBJ2-1
CASSYPRTGNEQYF	TGTGCCAGCAGTTACCCCCGGACAGGGAATGAGCAGTACTTC	.	TRBD1	TRBV6-6	TRBJ2-7
CASSYRTSGGYNEQFF	TGTGCCAGCAGTTACCGGACTAGTGGGGGATACAATGAGCAGTTCTTC	many	TRBD2	TRBV6-2/TRBV6-3	TRBJ2-1
CASSSDRGKNTEAFF	TGTGCCAGCAGCTCAGATAGAGGGAAGAACACTGAAGCTTTCTTT	few	.	TRBV14	TRBJ1-1
CASSHTGTPYEQYF	TGTGCCAGCAGTCATACAGGGACTCCCTACGAGCAGTACTTC	few	.	TRBV12-3/TRBV12-4	TRBJ2-7
CASSLLAGGQGEQFF	TGTGCCAGCAGTTTGTTAGCGGGGGGCCAAGGGGAGCAGTTCTTC	few	TRBD2	TRBV12-3/TRBV12-4	TRBJ2-1
CASSPGWGQETQYF	TGTGCCAGCAGCCCCGGATGGGGCCAAGAGACCCAGTACTTC	few	.	TRBV7-9	TRBJ2-5
CASRTGTAYGYTF	TGTGCCAGCAGAACCGGGACGGCTTATGGCTACACCTTC	once	.	TRBV28	TRBJ1-2
CSAWTWGDTEAFF	TGCAGCGCCTGGACATGGGGGGACACTGAAGCTTTCTTT	many	.	TRBV29-1	TRBJ1-1
CASSWGPSEAFF	TGTGCCAGCAGCTGGGGACCGTCTGAAGCTTTCTTT	.	.	TRBV5-6	TRBJ1-1
CASSPDNTEAFF	TGTGCCAGCAGCCCGGACAACACTGAAGCTTTCTTT	.	.	TRBV7-2	TRBJ1-1
CSASGTGYGYTF	TGCAGTGCTTCAGGGACAGGCTATGGCTACACCTTC	.	TRBD1	TRBV20-1	TRBJ1-2
CASSSGGRANEQFF	TGTGCCAGTAGTAGCGGGGGCAGGGCGAATGAGCAGTTCTTC	.	.	TRBV19	TRBJ2-1
CASSLGQHPGMNTEAFF	TGTGCCAGCAGCTTGGGACAACATCCTGGGATGAACACTGAAGCTTTCTTT	.	.	TRBV7-3	TRBJ1-1
CASSEATGSGELFF	TGTGCCAGCAGTGAAGCAACAGGGTCCGGGGAGCTGTTTTTT	medium-sized	.	TRBV6-1	TRBJ2-2
CASSQDRAGGLYDEQFF	TGCGCCAGCAGCCAAGATCGCGCGGGGGGGCTCTACGATGAGCAGTTCTTC	.	TRBD2	TRBV4-3	TRBJ2-1
CASSLRPERGYTF	TGTGCCAGCAGCCTCCGACCCGAGAGGGGCTACACCTTC	few	.	TRBV7-6	TRBJ1-2
CASGLVQPPSSF	TGTGCTAGTGGTTTGGTACAGCCCCCGAGCTCCTTC	.	.	TRBV12-5	TRBJ1-2
CASSQGLAGGPGNIQYF	TGCGCCAGCAGCCAGGGCCTAGCGGGGGGGCCGGGGAACATTCAGTACTTC	.	TRBD2	TRBV4-3	TRBJ2-4
CASSLGDGYEQYF	TGTGCCAGCAGCTTGGGGGACGGCTACGAGCAGTACTTC	few	.	TRBV3-1	TRBJ2-7